This TCR beta chain is from a study of beta chain features in type 1 diabetes. Across the study: The patient and healthy donor groups were comparable for age, gender and cell yields.

Findings and limits, study-wide: Moderate yet significant TCRB CDR3 shortening was seen in Type 1 diabetes patients in all four CD4+ subsets. The similarity of naive, central memory and Treg TCRB repertoires appeared greater among patients than among healthy donors.

V was trimmed by 0 bases and J by 2 bases, leaving 10 bases between them. The length of the CDR3 is 15 residues. Germline V gene data show CDR1 as SGHNT and CDR2 as YENEEA. Expressed TCRB transcripts were sequenced, since all the RNA that had been isolated was reverse transcribed. TCRdb's copy holds only in-frame clones and misses some; the assay was immunoSEQ multiplex PCR. In the table there are about 340,000 clones, 13% of which are singletons. Worth noting for this clone: The antigen is not known.

Purities in excess of 95% were seen in all sorted populations. Material: naive CD4+ T cells from blood. The receptor was derived from a woman aged 18-29 years with type 1 diabetes. The chain carries TRBV11-3 and TRBJ1-2, with D maybe TRBD1 (6 bases). Here the CDR3 reads CASSLDGQGNYGYTF. Here the CDR3 DNA reads TGTGCCAGCAGCTTAGATGGGCAGGGGAACTATGGCTACACCTTC. Full variable domain (rest looked up from reference TRBV11-3 and TRBJ1-2): EAGVVQSPRYKIIEKKQPVAFWCNPISGHNTLYWYLQNLGQGPELLIRYENEEAVDDSQLPKDRFSAERLKGVDSTLKIQPAELGDSAVYLCASSLDGQGNYGYTFGSGTRLTVV.